This T cell receptor (beta chain) comes out of a study of cytomegalovirus exposure and HLA in healthy donors. This clone was observed a handful of times. As yet, its antigen is unknown. Trimming stripped 2 bases from V and 3 bases from J, with 11 bases between. The CDR3 consists of 14 residues. Per germline, CDR1 MNHNS and CDR2 SASEGT. Both 60 Vbeta primers and 13 Jbeta primers went into the PCR. Generated by immunoSEQ multiplex PCR, the TCRdb table keeps only in-frame clones and is missing some. The data contain 50,000 to 75,000 clones, approximately 80% of them singletons. General study results and limits: For TCR beta chains, V- and J-gene trimming was later linked to a missense DCLRE1C variant. A later look showed TCR association rates differing by HLA locus, highest for DRB1 and lowest for HLA-C.

The sequence was collected from a human donor in good health. The sequencing sample was made of PBMCs. The J gene is TRBJ2-7, the V gene TRBV6-1; D gene ambiguous. This CDR3 is CASSERGDDYEQYF. CDR3 coding DNA: TGTGCCAGCAGTGAAAGAGGTGACGACTACGAGCAGTACTTC.